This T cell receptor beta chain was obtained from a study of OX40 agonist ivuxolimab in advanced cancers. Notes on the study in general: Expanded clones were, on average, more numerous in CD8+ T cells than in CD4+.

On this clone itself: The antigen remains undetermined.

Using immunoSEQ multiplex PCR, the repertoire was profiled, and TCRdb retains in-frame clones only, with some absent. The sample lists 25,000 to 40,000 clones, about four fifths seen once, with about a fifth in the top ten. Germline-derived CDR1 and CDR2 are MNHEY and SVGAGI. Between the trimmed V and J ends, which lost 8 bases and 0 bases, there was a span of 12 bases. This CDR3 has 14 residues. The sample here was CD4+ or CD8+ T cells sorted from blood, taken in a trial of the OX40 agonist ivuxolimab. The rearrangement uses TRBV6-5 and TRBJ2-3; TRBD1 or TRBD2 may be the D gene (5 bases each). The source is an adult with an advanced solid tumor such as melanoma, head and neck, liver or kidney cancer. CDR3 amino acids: CASGDQTSTDTQYF. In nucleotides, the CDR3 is TGTGCCAGCGGGGACCAAACTAGCACAGATACGCAGTATTTT.